This T cell receptor (beta chain) was retrieved from a study of post-analysis software for immune sequencing data. Study-wide results and caveats: Patients carried 5 or 6 TRBV segments more frequently than controls did, and TRBV5-6, TRBV5-1 and TRBV20-1 were among them.

Germline V gene sequence: CDR1 KGHDR, CDR2 SFDVKD. The CDR3 is 13 residues long. Trimming stripped 4 bases from V and 0 bases from J, with 5 bases between. This clonotype was found a few times. The antigen is unknown. TCR beta cDNA libraries included unique molecular identifiers. TCRdb itself ran the PCR reads through MiXCR, one entry per CDR3 protein. The table records roughly 580,000 distinct CDR3 sequences, about 44% of them present only once. The chain recombines TRBV24-1 with TRBJ2-5; D gene uncertain. Sequencing was performed on blood. This clonotype was obtained from a girl under 18 with multiple sclerosis. Written as DNA, the CDR3 is TGTGCCACCAGTGACCCAGACCAAGAGACCCAGTACTTC. As protein: CATSDPDQETQYF.